The 6 T cell receptor beta chains below were found in one sample sequenced in a study of CD8+CD57+ T cells in acquired aplastic anemia. Genomic DNA templated the TCR beta VDJ and CDR3 profiling. TCRdb recomputed calls from the reads with MiXCR, one row per CDR3 protein. The repertoire holds approximately 190,000 distinct CDR3 sequences, with under 55% as singletons. Sequencing was done on patients that had shown CD8+CD57+ cell expansion by flow cytometry. The specimen was sorted CD4+, CD8+, or CD8+CD57+ T cells (not recorded which) from PBMCs. The receptors stem from a human donor with aplastic anemia.

The J gene is TRBJ2-5, the V gene TRBV29-1; D unclear. This CDR3 is built from 17 residues. In germline, CDR1 is SQVTM, CDR2 ANQGSEA. The DNA of the CDR3 is TGCAGTACTGCCTGGTGGGGTGAAAAATCGGTGGTGGAGACCCAGTACTTC. Amino acids: CSTAWWGEKSVVETQYF. Complete variable domain (other parts from reference TRBV29-1 and TRBJ2-5): SAVISQKPSRDICQRGTSLTIQCQVDSQVTMMFWYRQQPGQSLTLIATANQGSEATYESGFVIDKFPISRPNLTFSTLTVSNMSPEDSSIYLCSTAWWGEKSVVETQYFGPGTRLLVL.

This clonotype was counted a few times. The chain recombines TRBV29-1 with TRBJ2-3; 8 nucleotides align to TRBD1. Germline V lookup: CDR1 SQVTM, CDR2 ANQGSEA. The CDR3 has 12 residues. V shed 6 bases and J 3 bases; nucleotides not matched to a gene: 2. The DNA for the CDR3 is TGCAGCGTCGGGACAGGAACAGATACGCAGTATTTT. Its protein product is CSVGTGTDTQYF.

This clonotype has a count of ten or more. The chain carries TRBV11-3 and TRBJ1-1; D call uncertain. The V gene lost 0 bases and the J gene lost 10 bases, with 9 bases spanning the gap. Germline CDR1 reads SGHNT; CDR2 reads YENEEA. This CDR3 is built from 12 residues. The CDR3 region is CASSLEVGIAFF. The DNA for the CDR3 is TGTGCCAGCAGCTTAGAGGTGGGCATAGCTTTCTTT.

This clonotype was found a few times. The rearrangement links TRBV6-2 or TRBV6-3 to TRBJ2-7; 9 bases fit TRBD2. With V trimmed by 3 bases and J by 0 bases, 6 bases remained unmatched. The CDR3 totals 16 residues. The germline V gene encodes CDR1 MNHEY and CDR2 SVGEGT. The CDR3 coding sequence is TGTGCCAGCAGTTATCAGAGCGGGAGGCCCTCCTACGAGCAGTACTTC. Protein: CASSYQSGRPSYEQYF.

The rearrangement joins TRBV5-5 to TRBJ2-7, with 7 bases lining up with TRBD2. Germline V gives CDR1 SGHKS, CDR2 YYEKEE (reference sequence). Trimming at V came to 4 bases and at J to 3 bases, leaving 4 bases not matched to a gene. The CDR3 has 13 amino acids. DNA of the CDR3: TGTGCCAGCAGCCCACCGGGAGGCTACGAGCAGTACTTC. Translated, it gives CASSPPGGYEQYF.

The sample holds one count of this clonotype. V usage is TRBV7-6 and J usage is TRBJ2-3; D not certain. V gave up 5 bases and J gave up 6 bases, with 12 bases separating them. Germline assignment: CDR1 SGHVS and CDR2 FNYEAQ. There are 13 residues in the CDR3. The CDR3 DNA sequence: TGTGCCAGCAGCACAGACCCCCCCGATACGCAGTATTTT. This sequence encodes CASSTDPPDTQYF.